This entry features one T cell receptor (beta chain) sequence. What it binds is unknown. The sample originates from a study of T cell repertoires in cytomegalovirus infection. Trimming took 0 bases from V and 4 from J, leaving 12 bases between them. The CDR3 contains 14 residues. The V gene's germline CDR1 is SQVTM and CDR2 ANQGSEA. MiXCR, applied by TCRdb to the reads, yields one record per CDR3 protein. Here the sample spans around 300,000 distinct CDR3 sequences, 20% to 25% being singletons. The receptor's source is a human donor in good health (CMV status not recorded). Some clones in this sample may be carry-over from other donors' samples. The chain joins TRBV29-1 to TRBJ1-2; D not certain. The specimen comprised cultured PBMCs, sampled from culture after CMV antigen stimulation. CDR3 DNA sequence: TGCAGCGTTGAAGAATCCGGGCAGAGCTATGGCTACACCTTC. Translating it yields CSVEESGQSYGYTF. Based on the CDR3 plus reference TRBV29-1 and TRBJ1-2, the full variable domain is SAVISQKPSRDICQRGTSLTIQCQVDSQVTMMFWYRQQPGQSLTLIATANQGSEATYESGFVIDKFPISRPNLTFSTLTVSNMSPEDSSIYLCSVEESGQSYGYTFGSGTRLTVV.